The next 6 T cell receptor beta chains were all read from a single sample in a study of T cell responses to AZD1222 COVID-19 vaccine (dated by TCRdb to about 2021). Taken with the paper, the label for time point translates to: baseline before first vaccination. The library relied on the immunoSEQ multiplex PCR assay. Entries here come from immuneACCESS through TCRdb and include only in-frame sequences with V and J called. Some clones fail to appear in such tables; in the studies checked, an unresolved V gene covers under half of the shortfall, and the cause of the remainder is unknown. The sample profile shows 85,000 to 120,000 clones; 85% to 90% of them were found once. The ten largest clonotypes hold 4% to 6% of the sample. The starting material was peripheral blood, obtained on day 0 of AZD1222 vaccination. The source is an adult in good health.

The CDR3 DNA reads TGTGCCAGCAGCCGAGGGCCGAACACCGGGGAGCTGTTTTTT. It encodes CASSRGPNTGELFF. V is TRBV5-5 and J is TRBJ2-2; TRBD2 is a possible D gene (5 bases). V gave up 4 bases and J gave up 0 bases, with 7 bases separating them. The CDR3 sequence is 14 residues long. Germline CDR1 and CDR2: SGHKS and YYEKEE (reference sequence).

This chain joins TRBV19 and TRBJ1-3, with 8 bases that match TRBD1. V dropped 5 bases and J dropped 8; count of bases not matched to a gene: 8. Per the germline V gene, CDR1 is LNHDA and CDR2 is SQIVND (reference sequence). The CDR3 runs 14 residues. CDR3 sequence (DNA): TGTGCCAGTAGTTCCGACAGGGGAGGACACACCATATATTTT. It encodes CASSSDRGGHTIYF.

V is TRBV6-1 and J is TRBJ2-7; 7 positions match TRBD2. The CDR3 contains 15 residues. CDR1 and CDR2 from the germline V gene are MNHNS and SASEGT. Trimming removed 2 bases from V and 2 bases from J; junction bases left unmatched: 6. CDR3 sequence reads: CASSESPRGAYEQYF. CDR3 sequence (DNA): TGTGCCAGCAGTGAATCGCCTCGGGGGGCCTACGAGCAGTACTTC.

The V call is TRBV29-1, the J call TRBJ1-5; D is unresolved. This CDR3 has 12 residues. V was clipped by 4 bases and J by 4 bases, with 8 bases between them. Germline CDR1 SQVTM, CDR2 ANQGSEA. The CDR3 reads CSVGWGNQPQHF. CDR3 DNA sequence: TGCAGCGTTGGATGGGGTAATCAGCCCCAGCATTTT. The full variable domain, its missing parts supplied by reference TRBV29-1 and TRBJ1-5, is SAVISQKPSRDICQRGTSLTIQCQVDSQVTMMFWYRQQPGQSLTLIATANQGSEATYESGFVIDKFPISRPNLTFSTLTVSNMSPEDSSIYLCSVGWGNQPQHFGDGTRLSIL.

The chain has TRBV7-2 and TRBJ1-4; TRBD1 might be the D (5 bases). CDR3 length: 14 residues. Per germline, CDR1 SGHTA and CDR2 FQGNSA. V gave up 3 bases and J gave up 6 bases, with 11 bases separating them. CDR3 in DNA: TGTGCCAGCAGCTTTGGGGGGTCCGATGAAAAACTGTTTTTT. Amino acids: CASSFGGSDEKLFF.

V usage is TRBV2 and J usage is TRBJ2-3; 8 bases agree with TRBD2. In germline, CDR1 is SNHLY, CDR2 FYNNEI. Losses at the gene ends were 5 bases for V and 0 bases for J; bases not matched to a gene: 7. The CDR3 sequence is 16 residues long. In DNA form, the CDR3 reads TGTGCCAGCAGTAGCCCTAGCGGGCCAAGCACAGATACGCAGTATTTT. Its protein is CASSSPSGPSTDTQYF.